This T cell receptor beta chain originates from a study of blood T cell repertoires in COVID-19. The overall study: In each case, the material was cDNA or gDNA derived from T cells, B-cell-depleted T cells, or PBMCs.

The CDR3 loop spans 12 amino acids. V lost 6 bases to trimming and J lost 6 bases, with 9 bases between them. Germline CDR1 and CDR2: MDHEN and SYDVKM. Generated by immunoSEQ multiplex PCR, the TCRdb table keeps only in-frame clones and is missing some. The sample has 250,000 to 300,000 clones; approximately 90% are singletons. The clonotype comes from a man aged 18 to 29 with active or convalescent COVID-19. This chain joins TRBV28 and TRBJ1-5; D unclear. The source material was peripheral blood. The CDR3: CASRSGGQPQHF. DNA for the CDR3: TGTGCCAGCAGATCGGGAGGTCAGCCCCAGCATTTT.